This note documents a single T cell receptor (beta chain) sequence. Generated by immunoSEQ multiplex PCR, the TCRdb table keeps only in-frame clones and is missing some. This sample carries under 65,000 clones, around 90% of them seen once, and the ten largest clones take 15% to 20%. The CDR3 totals 15 residues. The data belong to a study of blood T cell repertoires in COVID-19. On the study more broadly: COVID-19 samples, acute and convalescent, were from the United States, Italy and Spain. In each case, the material was cDNA or gDNA derived from T cells, B-cell-depleted T cells, or PBMCs.

This clonotype was obtained from a man aged 80 or over with acute or convalescent COVID-19. The gene calls are TRBV21-1 and TRBJ1-4; the D call TRBD1 from the table was never checked on the DNA. TRBV21-1 is classified as a pseudogene. The sample comprised peripheral blood. The CDR3 DNA is TGTGCCAGCAGCAGTCGACAGTCAACTAATGAAAAACTGTTTTTT. Its protein is CASSSRQSTNEKLFF.